This note documents a single T cell receptor beta chain sequence. What it recognizes is unknown. The length of the CDR3 is 16 residues. Trimming took off 6 bases at V and 6 bases at J, with 21 bases between the two ends. The germline CDR1 and CDR2 sequences are SNHLY and FYNNEI. In the PCR, 60 Vbeta and 13 Jbeta primers were used. Only in-frame clones appear in the TCRdb table, and some are missing; sequencing was by immunoSEQ multiplex PCR. The profile covers approximately 170,000 clones, with 68% appearing a single time and roughly 1.4% taken by the ten largest. This record belongs to a study of cytomegalovirus exposure and HLA in healthy donors. Findings and limits, study-wide: For most subjects, TCR beta sequences were reported to predict HLA-A and HLA-B alleles with accuracy.

The rearrangement joins TRBV2 to TRBJ2-1; D is perhaps TRBD1 (7 bases). The origin of this receptor is a man aged 50 to 59 in good health and CMV-seronegative. Sequenced input: PBMCs. CDR3 DNA: TGTGCCAGCAGCGGGGATAACACAGGGGACTTCAATGAGCAGTTCTTC. It is translated as CASSGDNTGDFNEQFF. Based on the CDR3 plus reference TRBV2 and TRBJ2-1, the full variable domain is EPEVTQTPSHQVTQMGQEVILRCVPISNHLYFYWYRQILGQKVEFLVSFYNNEISEKSEIFDDQFSVERPDGSNFTLKIRSTKLEDSAMYFCASSGDNTGDFNEQFFGPGTRLTVL.